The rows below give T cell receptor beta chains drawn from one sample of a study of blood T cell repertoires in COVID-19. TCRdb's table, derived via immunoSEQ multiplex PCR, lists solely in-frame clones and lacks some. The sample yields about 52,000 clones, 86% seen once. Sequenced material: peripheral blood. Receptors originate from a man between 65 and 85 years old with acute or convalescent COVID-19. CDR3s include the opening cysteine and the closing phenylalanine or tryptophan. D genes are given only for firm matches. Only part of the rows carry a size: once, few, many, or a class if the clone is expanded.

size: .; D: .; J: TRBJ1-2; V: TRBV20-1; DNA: TGCAGTGCTAGTCTCGGGGAAGACTATGGCTACACCTTC; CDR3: CSASLGEDYGYTF
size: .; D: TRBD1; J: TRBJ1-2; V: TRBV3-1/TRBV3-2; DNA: TGTGCCAGCAGCCTGCAACAGGGGCTCTATGGCTACACCTTC; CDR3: CASSLQQGLYGYTF
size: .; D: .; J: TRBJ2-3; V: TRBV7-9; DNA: TGTGCCAGCAGCTTACTCCAGGAAACAGATACGCAGTATTTT; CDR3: CASSLLQETDTQYF
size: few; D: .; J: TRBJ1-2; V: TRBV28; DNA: TGTGCCAGCAGTTCCCGCGGGGGGGGGCTAATCTATGGCTACACCTTC; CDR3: CASSSRGGGLIYGYTF
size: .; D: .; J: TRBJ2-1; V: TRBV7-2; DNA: TGTGCCAGCAGCTCGTTAGGTAGCGGATACAATGAGCAGTTCTTC; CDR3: CASSSLGSGYNEQFF
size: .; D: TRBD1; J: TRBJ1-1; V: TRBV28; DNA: TGTGCCAGCAGTCCAGGACAGGGGGCGCGCGGAGCTTTCTTT; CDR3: CASSPGQGARGAFF
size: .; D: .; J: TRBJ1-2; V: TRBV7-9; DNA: TGTGCCAGCACCCTAGTGGGGGGGTATGGCTACACCTTC; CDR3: CASTLVGGYGYTF
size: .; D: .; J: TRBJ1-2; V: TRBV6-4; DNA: TGTGCCAGCAGTGACTCGAGAGGTTATGGCTACACCTTC; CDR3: CASSDSRGYGYTF
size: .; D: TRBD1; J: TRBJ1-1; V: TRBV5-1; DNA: TGCGCCAGCAGCCTGATTGGATCGTTGGGGACAGGGTTGGCCATGAACACTGAAGCTTTCTTT; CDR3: CASSLIGSLGTGLAMNTEAFF
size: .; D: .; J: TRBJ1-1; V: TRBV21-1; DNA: TGTGCCAGCAGCAACGAAACACAGGGGTCGAGAATGAACACTGAAGCTTTCTTT; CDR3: CASSNETQGSRMNTEAFF
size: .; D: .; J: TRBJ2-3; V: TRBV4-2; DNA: TGTGCCAGCAGCCAAGATACGTCAGGGCGTTTCACAGATACGCAGTATTTT; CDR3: CASSQDTSGRFTDTQYF
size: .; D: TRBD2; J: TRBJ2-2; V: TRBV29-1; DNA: TGCAGCGTTTGGACTAGAGCGGGGGAGCTGTTTTTT; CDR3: CSVWTRAGELFF
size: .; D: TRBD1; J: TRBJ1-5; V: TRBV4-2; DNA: TGTGCCAGCAGCCATCGACAGGGGTTTAGGATTGTTTCTCAGCCCCAGCATTTT; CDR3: CASSHRQGFRIVSQPQHF
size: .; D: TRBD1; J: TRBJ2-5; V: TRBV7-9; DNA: TGTGCCAGCAGCTTTACCTCGACAGGGGGTAGGGAGACCCAGTACTTC; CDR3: CASSFTSTGGRETQYF
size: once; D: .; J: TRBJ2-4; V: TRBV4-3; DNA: TGCGCCAGCAGCCTATTCACCAACACAATAGCCAAAAACATTCAGTACTTC; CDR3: CASSLFTNTIAKNIQYF
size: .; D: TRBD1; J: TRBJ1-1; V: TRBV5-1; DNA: TGCGCCAGCAGCTATATACGGACAGGGGAGAACACTGAAGCTTTCTTT; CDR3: CASSYIRTGENTEAFF
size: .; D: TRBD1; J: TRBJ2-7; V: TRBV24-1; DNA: TGTGCCACCAGTGACTCTGACAGGGGCTACGAGCAGTACTTC; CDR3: CATSDSDRGYEQYF
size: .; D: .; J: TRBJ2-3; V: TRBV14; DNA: TGTGCCAGCAGCCAAGTAGTTGTCACAGATACGCAGTATTTT; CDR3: CASSQVVVTDTQYF
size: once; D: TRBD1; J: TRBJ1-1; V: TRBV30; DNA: TGTGCCTGGAGTGGGGACAGGAACACTGAAGCTTTCTTT; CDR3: CAWSGDRNTEAFF
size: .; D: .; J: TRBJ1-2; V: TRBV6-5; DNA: TGTGCCAGCAGGCAGGGAAACTATGGCTACACCTTC; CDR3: CASRQGNYGYTF
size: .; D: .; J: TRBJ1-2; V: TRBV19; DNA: TGTGCCAGTAGTATCGGGGGGGCGGCCTATGGCTACACCTTC; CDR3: CASSIGGAAYGYTF
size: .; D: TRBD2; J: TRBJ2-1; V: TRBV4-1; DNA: TGCGCCAGCAGCCAATCTAAGACTAGCGGGACTTTTTACAATGAGCAGTTCTTC; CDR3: CASSQSKTSGTFYNEQFF
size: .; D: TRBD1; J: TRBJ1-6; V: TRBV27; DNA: TGTGCCAGCAGTTTGACAGGGCGAAATTCACCCCTCCACTTT; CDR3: CASSLTGRNSPLHF
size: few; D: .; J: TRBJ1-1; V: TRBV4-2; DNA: TGTGCCAGCAGTCACCTGGACAGAAACACTGAAGCTTTCTTT; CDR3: CASSHLDRNTEAFF
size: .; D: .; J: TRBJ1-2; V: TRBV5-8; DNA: TGTGCCAGCAGCTTGTATGGCAGGAACTATGGCTACACCTTC; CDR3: CASSLYGRNYGYTF
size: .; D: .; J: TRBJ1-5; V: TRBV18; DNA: TGTGCCAGCTCACTACGCAGGGACATGGGCAATCAGCCCCAGCATTTT; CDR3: CASSLRRDMGNQPQHF
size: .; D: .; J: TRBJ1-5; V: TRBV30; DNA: TGTGCCTGGAAAGAGGCGGGTAGCAATCAGCCCCAGCATTTT; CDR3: CAWKEAGSNQPQHF
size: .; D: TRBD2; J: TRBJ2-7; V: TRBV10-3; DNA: TGTGCCATCAGTGAGCCGGCACTAGCGAACGAGCAGTACTTC; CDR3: CAISEPALANEQYF
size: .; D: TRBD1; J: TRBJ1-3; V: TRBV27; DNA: TGTGCCAGCAGTGGACAGGGGGCAACTGGAAACACCATATATTTT; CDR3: CASSGQGATGNTIYF
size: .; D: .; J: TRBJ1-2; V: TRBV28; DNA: TGTGCCAGCAGCCGAAGTTCGGGGGCTAACTATGGCTACACCTTC; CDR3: CASSRSSGANYGYTF
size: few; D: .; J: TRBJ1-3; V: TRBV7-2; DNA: TGTGCCAGCACCCGATCCTCTGTCTACTCTGGAAACACCATATATTTT; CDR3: CASTRSSVYSGNTIYF
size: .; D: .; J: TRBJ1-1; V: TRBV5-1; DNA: TGCGCCAGCAGCTTGGACCCCTATGGGGGCTTAGGGACTGAAGCTTTCTTT; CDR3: CASSLDPYGGLGTEAFF
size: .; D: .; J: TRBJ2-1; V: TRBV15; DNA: TGTGCCACCAGCAGCGGTGGGGGGAGGAGGAGGTTCTTC; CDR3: CATSSGGGRRRFF
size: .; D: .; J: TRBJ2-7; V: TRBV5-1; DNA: TGCGCCAGCAGCTTGGAGCAGGGAATGAACTACGAGCAGTACTTC; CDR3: CASSLEQGMNYEQYF
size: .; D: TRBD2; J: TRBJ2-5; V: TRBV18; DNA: TGTGCCAGCTCACCAGCGGGGGGCCTCGAAGAGACCCAGTACTTC; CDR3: CASSPAGGLEETQYF
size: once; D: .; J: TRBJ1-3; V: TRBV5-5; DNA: TGTGCCAGCAGCCCCCCCGGCTCTGGAAACACCATATATTTT; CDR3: CASSPPGSGNTIYF
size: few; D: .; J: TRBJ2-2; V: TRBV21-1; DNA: TGTGCCAGCAGCAACCGGACTAGCGGGGAGAACACCGGGGAGCTGTTTTTT; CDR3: CASSNRTSGENTGELFF
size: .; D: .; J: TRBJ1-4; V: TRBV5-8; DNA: TGTGCCAGCAGCGACCTGGACACCCACTTTAATGAAAAACTGTTTTTT; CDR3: CASSDLDTHFNEKLFF
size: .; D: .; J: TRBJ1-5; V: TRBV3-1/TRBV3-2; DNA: TGTGCCAGCAGCCACAGGCACAATCAGCCCCAGCATTTT; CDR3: CASSHRHNQPQHF
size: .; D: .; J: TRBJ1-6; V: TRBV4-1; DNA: TGCGCCAGCAGCCGCGAGACAGGAAGAAGGAATTCACCCCTCCACTTT; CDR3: CASSRETGRRNSPLHF
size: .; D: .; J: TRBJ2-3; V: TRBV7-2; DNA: TGTGCCAGCAGCTCCCGGAGTCTAGCAGATACGCAGTATTTT; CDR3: CASSSRSLADTQYF
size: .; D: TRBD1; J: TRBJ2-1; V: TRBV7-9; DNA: TGTGCCAGCAGCGACTTAGACAGGGACTACAATGAGCAGTTCTTC; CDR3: CASSDLDRDYNEQFF
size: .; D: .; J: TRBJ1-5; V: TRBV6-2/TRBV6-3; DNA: TGTGCCAGCCGCCTGGGTGACAGACCAAAGGATCAGCCCCAGCATTTT; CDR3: CASRLGDRPKDQPQHF
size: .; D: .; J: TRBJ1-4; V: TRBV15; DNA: TGTGCCACCAGCAGAGTTCGCGTAGGGGGTGAAAAACTGTTTTTT; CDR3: CATSRVRVGGEKLFF
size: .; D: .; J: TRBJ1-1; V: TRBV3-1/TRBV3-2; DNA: TGTGCCAGCAGCCAACAGGGAATGAACACTGAAGCTTTCTTT; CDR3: CASSQQGMNTEAFF
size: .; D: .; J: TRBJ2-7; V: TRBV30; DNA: TGTGCCGGAAAAGACTGGGGAGGCGGGTACTTC; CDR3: CAGKDWGGGYF
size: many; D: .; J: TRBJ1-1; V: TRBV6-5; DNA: TGTGCCAGCAGTACCATTCCCGGGAACACTGAAGCTTTCTTT; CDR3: CASSTIPGNTEAFF
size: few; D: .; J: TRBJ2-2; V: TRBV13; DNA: TGTGCCAGCAGCTTAGCAGGGGTCTTGGATAACACCGGGGAGCTGTTTTTT; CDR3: CASSLAGVLDNTGELFF
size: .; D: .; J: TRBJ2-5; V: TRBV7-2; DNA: TGTGCCAGCAGCTTAGTGCTGGCGCCTAGGGAGACCCAGTACTTC; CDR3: CASSLVLAPRETQYF
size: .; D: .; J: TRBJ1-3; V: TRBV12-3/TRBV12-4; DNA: TGTGCCAGCAGTTCCTCCTCTGGAAACACCATATATTTT; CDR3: CASSSSSGNTIYF
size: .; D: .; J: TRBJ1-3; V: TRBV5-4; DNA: TGTGCCAGCAGCTTGTGGGCCGCGGGAAACACCATATATTTT; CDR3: CASSLWAAGNTIYF
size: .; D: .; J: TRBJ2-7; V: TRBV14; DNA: TGTGCCAGCAGATACTCTGGGGCCAGCTACGAGCAGTACTTC; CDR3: CASRYSGASYEQYF
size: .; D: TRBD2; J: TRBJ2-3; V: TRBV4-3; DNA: TGCGCCAGCAGCCAAGAGACTAGCGGGGGGACCACAGATACGCAGTATTTT; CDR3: CASSQETSGGTTDTQYF
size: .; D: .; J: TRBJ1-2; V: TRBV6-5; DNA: TGTGCCAGCAGTTTGGGAGGGGGTCACTATGGCTACACCTTC; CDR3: CASSLGGGHYGYTF